A selection of T cell receptor beta chains follows, all from one sample in a study of blood T cell repertoires in COVID-19. TCRdb's copy holds only in-frame clones and misses some; the assay was immunoSEQ multiplex PCR. The sample holds about 240,000 clones, about 90% seen once. The sequenced sample was PBMCs or T cells enriched from blood (not recorded which). The receptors were sampled from a woman aged 40 to 50 with acute COVID-19. CDR3s include the opening cysteine and the closing phenylalanine or tryptophan. A D gene is named only where the DNA matches it firmly. Clone size is not always given. Where it is, it says once, few, many or a class for expanded clones.

DNA	CDR3	size	D	V	J
TGTGCCAGCAGTTACAGCAGGCCGCTAAACACTGAAGCTTTCTTT	CASSYSRPLNTEAFF	.	.	TRBV6-5	TRBJ1-1
TGTGCCAGCAGGGGACAGGAGCCTACCGCTAGCACAGATACGCAGTATTTT	CASRGQEPTASTDTQYF	once	TRBD1	TRBV6-4	TRBJ2-3
TGTGCCAGTAACGGGAGGGCCAGTCTTCTCGGCAATGAGCAGTTCTTC	CASNGRASLLGNEQFF	.	TRBD2	TRBV19	TRBJ2-1
TGCAGCGTTCGTACTTCCCAGGGCACTGAAGCTTTCTTT	CSVRTSQGTEAFF	.	.	TRBV29-1	TRBJ1-1
TGTGCCAGCATGGGTGAGGGGGCCCGGGGCCGCAATCAGCCCCAGCATTTT	CASMGEGARGRNQPQHF	.	TRBD1	TRBV3-1/TRBV3-2	TRBJ1-5
TGTGCCAGCACCAGGGACACAGATACGCAGTATTTT	CASTRDTDTQYF	few	.	TRBV13	TRBJ2-3
TGTGCCAGCAGTACGGGGAACTATGGCTACACCTTC	CASSTGNYGYTF	.	.	TRBV27	TRBJ1-2
TGTGCCAGCAGCTACCAGACAGGGGCTGGTTCACCCCTCCACTTT	CASSYQTGAGSPLHF	few	TRBD1	TRBV5-5	TRBJ1-6
TGTGCCAGCAGCTTAGGGGTAGGGACAGGGGGCTCCTACGAGCAGTACTTC	CASSLGVGTGGSYEQYF	once	TRBD1	TRBV7-2	TRBJ2-7
TGTGCCAGCAGCAGAGGACTAAGAACCTACGAGCAGTACTTC	CASSRGLRTYEQYF	.	.	TRBV21-1	TRBJ2-7
TGTGCCATCAGTGAGTCGTTTAATAAGCACGAGCAGTACTTC	CAISESFNKHEQYF	few	.	TRBV10-3	TRBJ2-7
TGTGCCAGCAGTTTCAAGGGGCGCGCAGATACGCAGTATTTT	CASSFKGRADTQYF	.	.	TRBV27	TRBJ2-3
TGTGCCAGCAGCGTAGGGGTTTCGGGGTCCTATGGCTACACCTTC	CASSVGVSGSYGYTF	.	.	TRBV9	TRBJ1-2
TGTGCCAGCAGCCCAACCCAGGACACGGCCTTTGACGGTTCACCCCTCCACTTT	CASSPTQDTAFDGSPLHF	.	.	TRBV3-1/TRBV3-2	TRBJ1-6
TGTGCCAGCAGTGAAGCTCCGGCGGGAATCGCCTACAATGAGCAGTTCTTC	CASSEAPAGIAYNEQFF	.	.	TRBV6-1	TRBJ2-1
TGTGCCAGCAGCCATTGGACAGGGGACCACGAGCAGTACTTC	CASSHWTGDHEQYF	.	TRBD1	TRBV14	TRBJ2-7
TGTGCCAGCAGCCGAGGTGGAAGGGGACTCGACAATGAGCAGTTCTTC	CASSRGGRGLDNEQFF	.	.	TRBV7-3	TRBJ2-1
TGTGCCAGCAGTTTTCCAGGGATCGGGGAGCTGTTTTTT	CASSFPGIGELFF	.	.	TRBV12-3/TRBV12-4	TRBJ2-2
TGTGCCACCGGGACTAGCGGGAGTTGGGCAGATACGCAGTATTTT	CATGTSGSWADTQYF	.	TRBD2	TRBV24-1	TRBJ2-3
TGTGCCAGCGGGGCCAGGGGGCTCGCTGGAAACACCATATATTTT	CASGARGLAGNTIYF	.	TRBD1	TRBV2	TRBJ1-3
TGCAGCGTGGGACAGGGGGCGCAGGCCCAGTACTTC	CSVGQGAQAQYF	.	TRBD1	TRBV29-1	TRBJ2-5
TGTGCCAGCAGCTTGGGTCAAAACTCCTACGAGCAGTACTTC	CASSLGQNSYEQYF	.	.	TRBV5-8	TRBJ2-7
TGTGCCAGCAGAGGGGTCGCAGGGGGAAGCAATCAGCCCCAGCATTTT	CASRGVAGGSNQPQHF	.	TRBD1	TRBV28	TRBJ1-5
TGTGCCAGCAGCAAAGGGGGACTAGCGGGAGAAGTCTCCTACAATGAGCAGTTCTTC	CASSKGGLAGEVSYNEQFF	.	.	TRBV21-1	TRBJ2-1
TGTGCCAGCAGGAGGACAGGCAATGAGCAGTTCTTC	CASRRTGNEQFF	.	TRBD1	TRBV7-9	TRBJ2-1
TGTGCCAGTAGCCCAGGGCCGAGCTCCTACAATGAGCAGTTCTTC	CASSPGPSSYNEQFF	.	.	TRBV19	TRBJ2-1
TGTGCCAGCAGCCAAGATCAGGCAACGTTTGAGACCCAGTACTTC	CASSQDQATFETQYF	.	.	TRBV14	TRBJ2-5
TGTGCCAGCAGGGGGGCAGGGTCCTATGGCTACACCTTC	CASRGAGSYGYTF	.	.	TRBV6-5	TRBJ1-2
TGCGCCAGCAGCCCAAGACGGTCGCGGGAGGCCGGGGAGCTGTTTTTT	CASSPRRSREAGELFF	.	TRBD2	TRBV4-1	TRBJ2-2
TGTGCCAGCAGCGAGCGAGGGGAGACCCAGTACTTC	CASSERGETQYF	.	.	TRBV7-9	TRBJ2-5
TGTGCCAGTACCCGGACAGGGGGAGGCTACACCTTC	CASTRTGGGYTF	.	TRBD1	TRBV19	TRBJ1-2
TGTGCCTGGAGTGTAACCCGAGGCTCCGGGGAGCTGTTTTTT	CAWSVTRGSGELFF	.	.	TRBV30	TRBJ2-2
TGTGCCATAAGACAGGGGGCAGATACGCAGTATTTT	CAIRQGADTQYF	.	TRBD1	TRBV10-3	TRBJ2-3
TGTGCCAGTAGTTTGGACAGCAACTCCTATGGCTACACCTTC	CASSLDSNSYGYTF	.	.	TRBV19	TRBJ1-2
TGTGCCAGCAGTGAACCGAGGCTACATAAAGAGACCCAGTACTTC	CASSEPRLHKETQYF	.	.	TRBV2	TRBJ2-5
TGTGCCAGCAGCCCCTCATCGGGACTTAACGTCGGCGGGGGCTACAATGAGCAGTTCTTC	CASSPSSGLNVGGGYNEQFF	.	TRBD2	TRBV9	TRBJ2-1
TGCGCCAGCAGCTTTATGGACAGCTATGGCTACACCTTC	CASSFMDSYGYTF	.	.	TRBV5-1	TRBJ1-2
TGTGCCAGCAGCGTACGGGAGTGGCGGGAGGTCCACAATGAGCAGTTCTTC	CASSVREWREVHNEQFF	once	TRBD2	TRBV9	TRBJ2-1
TGTGCCTGGGCCGGGACAGTTAATCAGCCCCAGCATTTT	CAWAGTVNQPQHF	.	TRBD1	TRBV30	TRBJ1-5
TGCGCCAGCAGTGAGTCGAGGGGGACTGAAGCTTTCTTT	CASSESRGTEAFF	.	.	TRBV10-1	TRBJ1-1
TGTGCCAGCAGTGGGGCGCAGGGTAGGAGTACTGAAGCTTTCTTT	CASSGAQGRSTEAFF	.	.	TRBV25-1	TRBJ1-1
TGTGCCAGCAGTGATCGGGACAGGCCGTTAAATGGCTACACCTTC	CASSDRDRPLNGYTF	.	TRBD1	TRBV6-1	TRBJ1-2
TGTGCCAGTAGTTTTAGCGGGGATGAGCAGTTCTTC	CASSFSGDEQFF	.	TRBD2	TRBV19	TRBJ2-1
TGTGCCAGTAGTTCGGGAGGGACAGGGCCAGGCTACACCTTC	CASSSGGTGPGYTF	once	TRBD1	TRBV19	TRBJ1-2
TGTGCCAGCAGCCAGGGGCCGGAGTCCCCAATTGAGCAGTTCTTC	CASSQGPESPIEQFF	.	.	TRBV7-9	TRBJ2-1
TGTGCCAGCAGCCCGACAGGCGGTTCACCCCTCCACTTT	CASSPTGGSPLHF	.	.	TRBV9	TRBJ1-6
TGCAGCTTTCTCAACACTGAAGCTTTCTTT	CSFLNTEAFF	.	.	TRBV29-1	TRBJ1-1
TGTGCCAGCAGCGTTGACCCGGGAACCACTGAAGCTTTCTTT	CASSVDPGTTEAFF	.	.	TRBV25-1	TRBJ1-1
TGTGCCAGCAGGGATCCCGGGACAGGTGGTGGCTACACCTTC	CASRDPGTGGGYTF	.	TRBD1	TRBV5-6	TRBJ1-2
TGTGCCAGCACTGGGACAGGAACTGGAAACACCATATATTTT	CASTGTGTGNTIYF	many	TRBD1	TRBV2	TRBJ1-3
TGTGCCAGCAGCTTAGGGCGGGATACAGATACGCAGTATTTT	CASSLGRDTDTQYF	.	.	TRBV7-9	TRBJ2-3
TGCTTAACCGGGCAGGGTAGCTCACCCCTCCACTTT	CLTGQGSSPLHF	few	.	TRBV2	TRBJ1-6
TGTGCCAGCAGCGCCATGCGGAGAGATACGCAGTATTTT	CASSAMRRDTQYF	once	.	TRBV7-3	TRBJ2-3
TGCGCCAGCAGCTTGGGGCAGTTCTATGGCTACACCTTC	CASSLGQFYGYTF	.	.	TRBV5-1	TRBJ1-2
TGTGCCAGCAGTTCTCAAGAGACCCAGTACTTC	CASSSQETQYF	.	.	TRBV27	TRBJ2-5
TGTGCCACCAGTGATTTCGCGGGAGGGCCCAATGAGCAGTTCTTC	CATSDFAGGPNEQFF	.	TRBD2	TRBV24-1	TRBJ2-1
TGCAGTGCTAGTGGGGAGATTGGGACCCAGTACTTC	CSASGEIGTQYF	.	.	TRBV20-1	TRBJ2-5
TGTGCCAGTAGCCGGGAAAGCAATCAGCCCCAGCATTTT	CASSRESNQPQHF	.	.	TRBV19	TRBJ1-5
TGTGCCAGCAGCCAAGATGTGACTAGCGGGAGGAGGGCCAAAAACATTCAGTACTTC	CASSQDVTSGRRAKNIQYF	.	TRBD2	TRBV3-1/TRBV3-2	TRBJ2-4
TGCAGCGTTGACGGACAGAGGAACACTGAAGCTTTCTTT	CSVDGQRNTEAFF	.	.	TRBV29-1	TRBJ1-1